Listed below are T cell receptor beta chains from one sample, sequenced in a study of blood T cell repertoires in COVID-19. Repertoires were generated with immunoSEQ multiplex PCR, while TCRdb's copy carries only in-frame clones and drops some. The sample records roughly 250,000 clones, around 90% being singletons. Sequences were obtained from peripheral blood. Receptors were obtained from a man in his sixties who had recovered from COVID-19. CDR3s include the opening cysteine and the closing phenylalanine or tryptophan. Each record gives: V gene, D gene, clone size, J gene, CDR3 protein, CDR3 DNA. A D gene is named only where the DNA matches it firmly. Rows may omit the clone size; those that give it use once, few, many or a size class.

v_gene: TRBV28; d_gene: TRBD2; abundance: -; j_gene: TRBJ2-5; CDR3aa: CASSSRLSSGGLGGTQYF; CDR3nt: TGTGCCAGCAGTTCACGACTGTCTAGCGGGGGGCTCGGTGGGACCCAGTACTTC
v_gene: TRBV11-2; d_gene: -; abundance: -; j_gene: TRBJ1-1; CDR3aa: CASSLKQGVTEAFF; CDR3nt: TGTGCCAGCAGCTTAAAACAGGGTGTGACTGAAGCTTTCTTT
v_gene: TRBV9; d_gene: -; abundance: -; j_gene: TRBJ2-2; CDR3aa: CASSVGGGGTGELFF; CDR3nt: TGTGCCAGCAGCGTAGGGGGAGGGGGAACCGGGGAGCTGTTTTTT
v_gene: TRBV6-5; d_gene: -; abundance: -; j_gene: TRBJ2-7; CDR3aa: CASSKGGRSYEQYF; CDR3nt: TGTGCCAGCAGCAAGGGGGGGCGGTCCTACGAGCAGTACTTC
v_gene: TRBV6-5; d_gene: TRBD1; abundance: few; j_gene: TRBJ2-3; CDR3aa: CASSSTGQYATDTQYF; CDR3nt: TGTGCCAGCAGTTCAACGGGACAGTATGCAACAGATACGCAGTATTTT
v_gene: TRBV15; d_gene: -; abundance: few; j_gene: TRBJ2-6; CDR3aa: CATSSRIAGANVLTF; CDR3nt: TGTGCCACCAGCTCGCGGATTGCCGGGGCCAACGTCCTGACTTTC
v_gene: TRBV7-4; d_gene: -; abundance: -; j_gene: TRBJ1-2; CDR3aa: CASSLSSAEALPYGYTF; CDR3nt: TGTGCCAGCAGCTTAAGCTCGGCGGAAGCATTACCCTATGGCTACACCTTC
v_gene: TRBV7-9; d_gene: TRBD1; abundance: -; j_gene: TRBJ2-1; CDR3aa: CASSLGTGGIDEQFF; CDR3nt: TGTGCCAGCAGCTTAGGGACAGGGGGCATCGATGAGCAGTTCTTC
v_gene: TRBV19; d_gene: TRBD1; abundance: -; j_gene: TRBJ2-7; CDR3aa: CASSAGTGIYEQYF; CDR3nt: TGTGCCAGTAGTGCCGGGACAGGAATTTACGAGCAGTACTTC
v_gene: TRBV7-2; d_gene: TRBD2; abundance: -; j_gene: TRBJ2-7; CDR3aa: CASTGGAGEQYF; CDR3nt: TGTGCCAGCACGGGGGGGGCGGGCGAGCAGTACTTC
v_gene: TRBV29-1; d_gene: TRBD1; abundance: -; j_gene: TRBJ2-2; CDR3aa: CSVEDLRDRDTGELFF; CDR3nt: TGCAGCGTTGAAGATCTAAGGGACAGGGACACCGGGGAGCTGTTTTTT
v_gene: TRBV7-2; d_gene: TRBD2; abundance: -; j_gene: TRBJ2-7; CDR3aa: CASSPMGGGTYEQYF; CDR3nt: TGTGCCAGCAGCCCTATGGGCGGGGGAACCTACGAGCAGTACTTC
v_gene: TRBV19; d_gene: TRBD1; abundance: -; j_gene: TRBJ1-5; CDR3aa: CASSSDRAGQPQHF; CDR3nt: TGTGCCAGTAGTTCCGACAGGGCTGGGCAGCCCCAGCATTTT
v_gene: TRBV3-1/TRBV3-2; d_gene: -; abundance: many; j_gene: TRBJ1-3; CDR3aa: CASSQVGGWTGNTIYF; CDR3nt: TGTGCCAGCAGCCAAGTGGGGGGGTGGACTGGAAACACCATATATTTT
v_gene: TRBV11-2; d_gene: -; abundance: -; j_gene: TRBJ2-2; CDR3aa: CASSLQGQNTGELFF; CDR3nt: TGTGCCAGCAGCCTCCAGGGGCAGAACACCGGGGAGCTGTTTTTT
v_gene: TRBV10-2; d_gene: -; abundance: -; j_gene: TRBJ1-1; CDR3aa: CASSLGVNTEAFF; CDR3nt: TGCGCCAGCAGCCTCGGGGTGAACACTGAAGCTTTCTTT
v_gene: TRBV6-5; d_gene: -; abundance: -; j_gene: TRBJ1-6; CDR3aa: CASSSWAGHYNSPLHF; CDR3nt: TGTGCCAGCAGTTCCTGGGCCGGCCACTATAATTCACCCCTCCACTTT
v_gene: TRBV2; d_gene: TRBD1; abundance: -; j_gene: TRBJ2-1; CDR3aa: CASSSGTGVNEQFF; CDR3nt: TGTGCCAGCAGTTCCGGGACAGGGGTGAATGAGCAGTTCTTC
v_gene: TRBV24-1; d_gene: TRBD1; abundance: -; j_gene: TRBJ2-1; CDR3aa: CATSDLGTANSKQFF; CDR3nt: TGTGCCACCAGTGATTTGGGGACAGCGAATTCAAAGCAGTTCTTC
v_gene: TRBV19; d_gene: TRBD1; abundance: -; j_gene: TRBJ1-2; CDR3aa: CASSRREQGAYGYTF; CDR3nt: TGTGCCAGTAGTCGCCGTGAACAGGGGGCCTATGGCTACACCTTC
v_gene: TRBV3-1/TRBV3-2; d_gene: TRBD1; abundance: -; j_gene: TRBJ2-7; CDR3aa: CASSQDADRIYEQYF; CDR3nt: TGTGCCAGCAGCCAAGACGCGGACAGGATTTACGAGCAGTACTTC
v_gene: TRBV7-2; d_gene: -; abundance: -; j_gene: TRBJ1-6; CDR3aa: CASSLARSYNSPLHF; CDR3nt: TGTGCCAGCAGCTTAGCCCGCTCCTATAATTCACCCCTCCACTTT
v_gene: TRBV11-3; d_gene: -; abundance: -; j_gene: TRBJ2-5; CDR3aa: CASSPGRRALTYF; CDR3nt: TGTGCCAGCAGCCCCGGTCGGCGGGCCCTTACGTACTTC
v_gene: TRBV28; d_gene: TRBD1; abundance: -; j_gene: TRBJ1-2; CDR3aa: CASSPRTGGSIYGYTF; CDR3nt: TGTGCCAGCAGTCCGCGGACAGGGGGTTCTATATATGGCTACACCTTC
v_gene: TRBV5-4; d_gene: -; abundance: once; j_gene: TRBJ1-5; CDR3aa: CASSLDAGQPQHF; CDR3nt: TGTGCCAGCAGCTTGGACGCGGGTCAGCCCCAGCATTTT
v_gene: TRBV5-1; d_gene: -; abundance: -; j_gene: TRBJ1-4; CDR3aa: CASSRGVGGLGEKLFF; CDR3nt: TGCGCCAGCAGCCGGGGGGTAGGCGGACTCGGCGAAAAACTGTTTTTT
v_gene: TRBV6-5; d_gene: -; abundance: few; j_gene: TRBJ1-2; CDR3aa: CASTLPFENYYGYTF; CDR3nt: TGTGCCAGCACCCTCCCGTTCGAAAACTACTATGGCTACACCTTC
v_gene: TRBV15; d_gene: -; abundance: -; j_gene: TRBJ1-3; CDR3aa: CATSRESLGALGNTIYF; CDR3nt: TGTGCCACCAGCAGAGAATCCTTGGGGGCTCTTGGAAACACCATATATTTT
v_gene: TRBV7-8; d_gene: -; abundance: -; j_gene: TRBJ2-1; CDR3aa: CASSFLLVFNEQFF; CDR3nt: TGTGCCAGCAGCTTTTTGTTAGTATTCAATGAGCAGTTCTTC